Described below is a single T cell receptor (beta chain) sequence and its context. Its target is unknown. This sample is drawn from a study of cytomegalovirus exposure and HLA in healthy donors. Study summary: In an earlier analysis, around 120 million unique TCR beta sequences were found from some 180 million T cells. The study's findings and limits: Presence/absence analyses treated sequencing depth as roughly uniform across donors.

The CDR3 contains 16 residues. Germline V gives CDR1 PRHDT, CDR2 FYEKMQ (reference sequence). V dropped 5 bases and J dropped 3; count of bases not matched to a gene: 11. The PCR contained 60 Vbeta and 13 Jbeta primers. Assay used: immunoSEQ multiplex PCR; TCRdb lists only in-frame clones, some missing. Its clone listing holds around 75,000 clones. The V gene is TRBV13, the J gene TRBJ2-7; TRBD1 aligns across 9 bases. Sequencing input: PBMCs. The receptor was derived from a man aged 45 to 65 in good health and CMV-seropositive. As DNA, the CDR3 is TGTGCCAGCAGCCACGCAGGGACAGGGAGGTTCTACGAGCAGTACGTC. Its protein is CASSHAGTGRFYEQYV.